This T cell receptor beta chain was observed in a study of siplizumab effects on memory and regulatory T cells (dated by TCRdb to the late 2010s). Regarding the research as a whole: The study examined how the anti-CD2 antibody siplizumab affects alloreactive T-cell subsets in allogeneic mixed lymphocyte reactions built from human PBMCs. Overall results and qualifications from the work: Because sequences below about 10^-5 frequency were poorly captured, only a minor fraction of alloreactive clones could be mapped to unstimulated subsets. A naive or memory phenotype could not be assigned to roughly 75-95% of proliferating CD4+ or CD8+ clones. The suppressive function of proliferating Tregs from siplizumab cultures was not functionally confirmed. Compared with memory T cells, unstimulated naive T cells appeared more diverse, and naive cells seemed to make a substantial contribution to the alloresponse. Among mappable alloreactive CD4+ clones, the Treg-derived fraction averaged approximately 66% with siplizumab versus approximately 27% in control reactions. The cumulative frequency of alloreactive sequences that could be traced back to unstimulated CD4+ memory T cells was significantly reduced by siplizumab.

To note about this clone: What antigen it recognizes has not been identified. Per-nucleotide qualities are absent, and no much larger clonotype sits a single base away.

Via the germline V gene (reference sequence), CDR1 is SGHNT and CDR2 YYREEE. Its CDR3 holds 13 amino acids, cysteine through phenylalanine. The only DNA kept is the CDR3, 39 bases in frame from the first base. V is pared back by 4 bases and J by 3 bases, with 11 bases lying between the germline termini. In addition, sequencing in three donor pairs included unstimulated CD8+ effector memory subsets alongside CD4+ naive, CD8+ naive, CD8+ TEMRA and CD4+ memory subsets. Sorted unstimulated T cells and proliferating T cells recovered from mixed lymphocyte reactions were subjected to TCRbeta CDR3 sequencing. Fresh whole blood from some ten HLA-typed healthy donors was used as the source from which PBMCs were isolated. Receptor amplification or capture employed the immunoSEQ multiplex PCR assay. Roughly 10^5 TCR templates per sample were assayed on the deep sequencing platform. Genomic DNA extracted from sorted T cells was used for TCRbeta CDR3 sequencing. Per the original workflow: The R programming language was used for the clonal analysis of the TCRbeta CDR3 data. Unstimulated samples were compared with post-reaction CFSE-low samples to define alloreactive CD4+ and CD8+ clones. Regulatory or non-regulatory origin was assigned to alloreactive CD4+ clones by matching of sequences to sorted unstimulated Treg and non-Treg repertoires. TCRdb took this table from immuneACCESS and kept in-frame rearrangements with V and J called. Such tables lack part of the clones; where checked against another copy, unresolved V genes explain under half of the gap, and the rest is unexplained. V and J calls and clone size follow that table, whereas D and trimming were derived from the DNA. Here the sample has approximately 94,000 clones; roughly 96% occur a single time. 0.025% to 0.035% of the sample comes from the top ten.

Input material: naive CD4+ T cells sorted from blood. In light of the paper, this sample's cell subset or site label describes: unstimulated naive T cells. The V gene is TRBV5-4 and the J gene is TRBJ2-7, with an unclear D gene assignment. The TCR originated in a human donor in good health. The DNA sequence reads TGTGCCAGCAGCGAGTTCGTGGACTACGAGCAGTACTTC. The translation is CASSEFVDYEQYF.